This record covers a single T cell receptor (beta chain). The sample comes from a study of blood T cell repertoires in COVID-19. Study at large: The study drew acute and convalescent COVID-19 samples from the United States, Italy and Spain.

Adults between about 18 and 95 years of age took part from approximately 24 US areas. Authors' analysis steps: Amplification of reference gene primers was used by the study to estimate nucleated cell counts. Produced via immunoSEQ multiplex PCR; TCRdb's table is partial and in-frame only. V and J calls and clone size are given by that table; D and trimming were obtained from the DNA. This table holds roughly 250,000 clones, around 88% found once. The CDR3 is 15 residues long. CDR1 is MNHEY, CDR2 SVGAGI, per germline. V gave up 2 bases and J gave up 4 bases; unmatched junction bases: 7. What was sequenced was PBMCs or T cells enriched from blood (not recorded which). The chain combines TRBV6-5 with TRBJ1-2, with 7 nucleotides matching TRBD1. This receptor was taken from a woman in her 40s with acute COVID-19. The CDR3 DNA reads as TGTGCCAGCAGTTACCCGACAGGGACGAGCTATGGCTACACCTTC. This codes for CASSYPTGTSYGYTF.